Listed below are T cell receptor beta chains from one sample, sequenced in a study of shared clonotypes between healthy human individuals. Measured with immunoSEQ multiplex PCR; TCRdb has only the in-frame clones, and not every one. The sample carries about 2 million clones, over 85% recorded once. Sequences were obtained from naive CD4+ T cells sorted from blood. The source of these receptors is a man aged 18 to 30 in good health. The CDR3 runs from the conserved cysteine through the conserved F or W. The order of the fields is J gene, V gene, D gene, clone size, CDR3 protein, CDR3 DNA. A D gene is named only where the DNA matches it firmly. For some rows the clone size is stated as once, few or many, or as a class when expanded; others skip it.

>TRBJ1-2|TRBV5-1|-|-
CASSPGGGGPGYTF
TGCGCCAGCAGCCCCGGGGGCGGGGGGCCTGGCTACACCTTC
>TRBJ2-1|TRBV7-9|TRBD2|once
CASSLALAGGPSSYNEQFF
TGTGCCAGCAGCTTAGCACTAGCGGGGGGCCCGTCCTCCTACAATGAGCAGTTCTTC
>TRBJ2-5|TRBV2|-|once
CASLGGLIQETQYF
TGTGCCAGTCTGGGGGGACTGATACAAGAGACCCAGTACTTC
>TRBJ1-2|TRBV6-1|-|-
CASRELQGWGTF
TGTGCCAGCAGAGAACTACAGGGCTGGGGCACCTTC
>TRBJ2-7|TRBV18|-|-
CASSPRVGEQYF
TGTGCCAGCTCACCACGGGTGGGCGAGCAGTACTTC
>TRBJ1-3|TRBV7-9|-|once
CASSLEDSGNTIYF
TGTGCCAGCAGCTTGGAGGACTCTGGAAACACCATATATTTT
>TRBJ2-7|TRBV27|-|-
CASHGGGKGYEQYF
TGTGCCAGCCACGGAGGAGGGAAGGGGTACGAGCAGTACTTC
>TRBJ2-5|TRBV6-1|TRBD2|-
CASTQWGGAHF
TGTGCCAGCACCCAATGGGGAGGGGCACACTTC
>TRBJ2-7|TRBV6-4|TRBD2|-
CASSPTGGGSSYEQYF
TGTGCCAGCAGCCCCACCGGGGGGGGAAGCTCCTACGAGCAGTACTTC
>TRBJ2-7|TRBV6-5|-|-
CASSYGDTYEQYF
TGTGCCAGCAGTTACGGGGACACCTACGAGCAGTACTTC
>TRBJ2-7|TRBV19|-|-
CASSIGFTSYEQYF
TGTGCCAGTAGTATCGGGTTTACATCCTACGAGCAGTACTTC
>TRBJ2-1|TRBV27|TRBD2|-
CASSRSSGVEQFF
TGTGCCAGCAGTCGTAGTAGCGGGGTTGAGCAGTTCTTC
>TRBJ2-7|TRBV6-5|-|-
CASRSRQREQYF
TGTGCCAGCAGGTCCCGACAGCGCGAGCAGTACTTC
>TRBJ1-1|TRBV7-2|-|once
CASSLNVGSGARRDTEAFF
TGTGCCAGCAGCTTAAATGTAGGGTCAGGGGCAAGGCGGGACACTGAAGCTTTCTTT
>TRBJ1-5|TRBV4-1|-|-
CASSQETGNQPQHF
TGCGCCAGCAGCCAAGAGACGGGTAATCAGCCCCAGCATTTT
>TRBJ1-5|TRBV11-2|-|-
CASSLDVGNQPQHF
TGTGCCAGCAGCTTAGATGTAGGGAATCAGCCCCAGCATTTT
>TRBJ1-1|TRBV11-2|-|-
CASSLTELNTEAFF
TGTGCCAGCAGCTTAACAGAATTGAACACTGAAGCTTTCTTT
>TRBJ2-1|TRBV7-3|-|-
CASSKGGSDEQFF
TGTGCCAGCAGCAAAGGGGGGTCCGATGAGCAGTTCTTC
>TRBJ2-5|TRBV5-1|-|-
CASSGGDQETQYF
TGCGCCAGCAGCGGCGGGGATCAAGAGACCCAGTACTTC
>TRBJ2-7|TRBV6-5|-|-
CASKATGPYEQYF
TGTGCCAGCAAAGCGACAGGACCCTACGAGCAGTACTTC
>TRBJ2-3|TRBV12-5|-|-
CASGLVLPYTDTQYF
TGTGCTAGTGGTTTGGTACTGCCCTACACAGATACGCAGTATTTT
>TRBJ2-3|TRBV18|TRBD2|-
CASSPRLAGAFSDTQYF
TGTGCCAGCTCACCGCGACTAGCGGGGGCGTTTTCAGATACGCAGTATTTT
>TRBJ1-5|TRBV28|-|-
CASTLDRPFNQPQHF
TGTGCCAGCACCCTCGACAGACCCTTCAATCAGCCCCAGCATTTT
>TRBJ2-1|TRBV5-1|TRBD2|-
CASSRTGLANEQFF
TGCGCCAGCAGCAGAACGGGACTAGCGAATGAGCAGTTCTTC
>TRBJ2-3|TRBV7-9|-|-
CASSLDQGRTDTQYF
TGTGCCAGCAGCTTAGATCAGGGGCGGACAGATACGCAGTATTTT
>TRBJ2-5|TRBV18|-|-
CASSRGSGETQYF
TGTGCCAGCTCCCGAGGTTCGGGAGAGACCCAGTACTTC
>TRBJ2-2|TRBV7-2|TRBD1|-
CASSPTRGRTGELFF
TGTGCCAGCAGCCCAACCAGGGGGCGCACCGGGGAGCTGTTTTTT
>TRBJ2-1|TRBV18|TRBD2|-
CASSPAPSGAYNEQFF
TGTGCCAGCTCACCGGCCCCTAGCGGGGCTTACAATGAGCAGTTCTTC
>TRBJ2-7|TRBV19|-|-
CASSIGPGSYEQYF
TGTGCCAGTAGTATAGGTCCCGGCTCCTACGAGCAGTACTTC
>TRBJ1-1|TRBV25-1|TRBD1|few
CASSDHRGTEAFF
TGTGCCAGCAGTGATCACAGGGGCACTGAAGCTTTCTTT
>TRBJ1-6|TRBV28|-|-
CASSLTMGNSPLHF
TGTGCCAGCAGTTTAACAATGGGTAATTCACCCCTCCACTTT
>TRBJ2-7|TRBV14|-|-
CASSLAAAYEQYF
TGTGCCAGCAGCCTGGCGGCAGCCTACGAGCAGTACTTC